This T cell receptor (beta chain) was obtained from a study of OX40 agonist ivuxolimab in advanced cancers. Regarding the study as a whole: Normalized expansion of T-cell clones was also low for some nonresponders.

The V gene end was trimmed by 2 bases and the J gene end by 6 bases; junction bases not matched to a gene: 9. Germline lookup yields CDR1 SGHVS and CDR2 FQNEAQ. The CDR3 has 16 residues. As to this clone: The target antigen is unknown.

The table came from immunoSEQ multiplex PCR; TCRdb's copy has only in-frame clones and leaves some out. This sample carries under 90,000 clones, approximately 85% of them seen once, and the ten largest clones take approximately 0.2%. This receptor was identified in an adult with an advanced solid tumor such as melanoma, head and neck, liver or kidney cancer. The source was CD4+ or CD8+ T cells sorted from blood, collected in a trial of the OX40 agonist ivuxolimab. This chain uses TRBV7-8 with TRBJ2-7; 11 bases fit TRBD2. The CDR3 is CASSLTGTSGVGEQYF. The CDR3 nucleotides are TGTGCCAGCAGCTTAACCGGGACTAGCGGCGTGGGCGAGCAGTACTTC.